This TCR beta chain is drawn from a study of cytomegalovirus exposure and HLA in healthy donors. The primer mix had 60 Vbeta and 13 Jbeta primers. Method: immunoSEQ multiplex PCR; TCRdb's copy keeps in-frame clones and lacks some. The repertoire consists of about 180,000 clones, with 60% to 80% occurring once and the leading ten covering more than 2%. This CDR3 region has 15 residues. Germline V gene lookup returns CDR1 SGHRS and CDR2 YFSETQ. V shed 5 bases and J shed 3 bases, with 17 bases lying between them. This clone was detected a few times. Sequencing was performed on PBMCs. This receptor was identified in a man between 60 and 70 years old in good health and CMV-seronegative. The chain links TRBV5-1 to TRBJ1-1, with D possibly matching TRBD1 (5 bases). Here the CDR3 DNA reads TGCGCCAGCAGATGGACTAGGGAGGGGCACACTGAAGCTTTCTTT. Translation: CASRWTREGHTEAFF.